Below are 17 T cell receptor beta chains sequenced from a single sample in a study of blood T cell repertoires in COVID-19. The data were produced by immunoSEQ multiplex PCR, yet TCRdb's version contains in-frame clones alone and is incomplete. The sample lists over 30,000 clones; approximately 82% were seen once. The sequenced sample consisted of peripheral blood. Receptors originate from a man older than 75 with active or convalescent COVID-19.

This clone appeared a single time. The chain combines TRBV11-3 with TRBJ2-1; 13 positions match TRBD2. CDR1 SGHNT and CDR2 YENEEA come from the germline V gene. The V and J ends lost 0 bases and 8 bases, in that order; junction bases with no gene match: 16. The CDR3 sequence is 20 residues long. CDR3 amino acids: CASSLDPGQVGLAGAHEQFF. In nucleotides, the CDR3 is TGTGCCAGCAGCTTAGACCCGGGACAGGTCGGACTAGCGGGAGCCCATGAGCAGTTCTTC.

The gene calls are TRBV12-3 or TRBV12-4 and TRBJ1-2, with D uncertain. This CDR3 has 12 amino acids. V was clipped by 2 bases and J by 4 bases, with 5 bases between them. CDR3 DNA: TGTGCCAGCAGTTTATCTTTCTATGGCTACACCTTC. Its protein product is CASSLSFYGYTF.

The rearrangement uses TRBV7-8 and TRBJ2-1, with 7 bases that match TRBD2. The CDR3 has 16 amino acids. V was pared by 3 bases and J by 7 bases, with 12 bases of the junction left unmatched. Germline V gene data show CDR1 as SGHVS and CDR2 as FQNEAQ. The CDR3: CASSLSGVIVGNEQFF. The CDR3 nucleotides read TGTGCCAGCAGCTTGAGCGGGGTCATTGTGGGGAATGAGCAGTTCTTC. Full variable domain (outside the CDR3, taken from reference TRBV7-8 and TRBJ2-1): GAGVSQSPRYKVAKRGQDVALRCDPISGHVSLFWYQQALGQGPEFLTYFQNEAQLDKSGLPSDRFFAERPEGSVSTLKIQRTQQEDSAVYLCASSLSGVIVGNEQFFGPGTRLTVL.

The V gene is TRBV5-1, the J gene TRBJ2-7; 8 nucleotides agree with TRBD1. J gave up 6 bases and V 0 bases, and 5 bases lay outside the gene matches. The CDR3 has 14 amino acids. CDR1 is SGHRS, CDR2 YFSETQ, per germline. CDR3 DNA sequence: TGCGCCAGCAGCTTGGGACAGGGGATCCCCGAGCAGTACTTC. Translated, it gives CASSLGQGIPEQYF.

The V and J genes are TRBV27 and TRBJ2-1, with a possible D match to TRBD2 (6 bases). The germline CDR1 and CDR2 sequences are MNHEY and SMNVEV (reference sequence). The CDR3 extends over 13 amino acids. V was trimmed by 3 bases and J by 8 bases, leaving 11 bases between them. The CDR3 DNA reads TGTGCCAGCAGTTTTCGGGAGACCGATGAGCAGTTCTTC. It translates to CASSFRETDEQFF.

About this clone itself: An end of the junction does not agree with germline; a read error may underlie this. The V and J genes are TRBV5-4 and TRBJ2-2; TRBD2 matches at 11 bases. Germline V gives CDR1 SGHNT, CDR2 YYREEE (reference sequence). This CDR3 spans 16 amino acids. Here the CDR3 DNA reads TGTGCCAGCAGCTTGGGACTAGCGGGACCCAACGGGAAGCTGTTTTTT. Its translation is CASSLGLAGPNGKLFF. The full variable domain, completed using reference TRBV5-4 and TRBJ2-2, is ETGVTQSPTHLIKTRGQQVTLRCSSQSGHNTVSWYQQALGQGPQFIFQYYREEENGRGNFPPRFSGLQFPNYSSELNVNALELDDSALYLCASSLGLAGPNGKLFFGEGSRLTVL.

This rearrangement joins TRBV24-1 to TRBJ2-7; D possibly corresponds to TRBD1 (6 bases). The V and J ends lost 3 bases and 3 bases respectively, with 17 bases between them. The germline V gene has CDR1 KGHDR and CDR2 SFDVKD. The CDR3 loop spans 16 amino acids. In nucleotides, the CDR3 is TGTGCCACCAGTGATGGGACACCGACCGGCGTCTACGAGCAGTACTTC. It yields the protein CATSDGTPTGVYEQYF.

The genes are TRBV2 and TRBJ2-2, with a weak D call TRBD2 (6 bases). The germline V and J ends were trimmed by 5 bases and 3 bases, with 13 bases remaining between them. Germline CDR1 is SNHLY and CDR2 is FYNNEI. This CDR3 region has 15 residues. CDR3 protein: CASSKRLVYTGELFF. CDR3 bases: TGTGCCAGCAGTAAAAGACTAGTATACACCGGGGAGCTGTTTTTT. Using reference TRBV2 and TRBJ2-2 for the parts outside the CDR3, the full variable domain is EPEVTQTPSHQVTQMGQEVILRCVPISNHLYFYWYRQILGQKVEFLVSFYNNEISEKSEIFDDQFSVERPDGSNFTLKIRSTKLEDSAMYFCASSKRLVYTGELFFGEGSRLTVL.

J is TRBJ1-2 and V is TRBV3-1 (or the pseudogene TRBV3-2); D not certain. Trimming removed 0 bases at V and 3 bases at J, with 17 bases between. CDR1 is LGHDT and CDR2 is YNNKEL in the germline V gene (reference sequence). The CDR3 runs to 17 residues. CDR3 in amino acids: CASSQDSVVGADYGYTF. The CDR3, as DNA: TGTGCCAGCAGCCAAGATTCTGTGGTTGGTGCGGACTATGGCTACACCTTC.

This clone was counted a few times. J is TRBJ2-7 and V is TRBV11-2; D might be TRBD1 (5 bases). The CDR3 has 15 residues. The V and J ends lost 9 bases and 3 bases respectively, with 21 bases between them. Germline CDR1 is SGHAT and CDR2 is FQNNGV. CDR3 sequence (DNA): TGTGCCAGTGCAGATGGGGCCTCCCCCGGCTACGAGCAGTACTTC. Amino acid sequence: CASADGASPGYEQYF.

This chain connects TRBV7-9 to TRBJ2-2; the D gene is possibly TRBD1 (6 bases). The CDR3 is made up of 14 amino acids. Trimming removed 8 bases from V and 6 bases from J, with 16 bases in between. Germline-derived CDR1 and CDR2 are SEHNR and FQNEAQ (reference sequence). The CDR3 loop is CASVLGANSGELFF. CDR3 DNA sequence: TGTGCCAGCGTTCTGGGGGCTAACTCCGGGGAGCTGTTTTTT.

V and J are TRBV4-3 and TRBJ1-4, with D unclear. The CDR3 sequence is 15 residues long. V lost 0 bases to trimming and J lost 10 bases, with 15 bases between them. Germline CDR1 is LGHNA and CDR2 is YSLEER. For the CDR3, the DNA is TGCGCCAGCAGCCAAGAAGGATCCAGGCACGGAAAACTGTTTTTT. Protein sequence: CASSQEGSRHGKLFF.

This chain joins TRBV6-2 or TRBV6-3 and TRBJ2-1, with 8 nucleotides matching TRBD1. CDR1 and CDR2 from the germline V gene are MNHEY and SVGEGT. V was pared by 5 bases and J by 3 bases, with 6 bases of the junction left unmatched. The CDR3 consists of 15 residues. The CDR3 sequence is CASSGQGLLYNEQFF. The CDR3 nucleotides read TGTGCCAGCAGTGGACAGGGTTTACTCTACAATGAGCAGTTCTTC.

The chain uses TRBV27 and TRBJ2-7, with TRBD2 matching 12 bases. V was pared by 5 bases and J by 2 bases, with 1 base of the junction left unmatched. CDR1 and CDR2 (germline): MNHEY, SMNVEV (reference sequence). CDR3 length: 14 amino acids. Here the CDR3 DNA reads TGTGCCAGCAGTCGGACTAGCGGGACCTACGAGCAGTACTTC. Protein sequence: CASSRTSGTYEQYF.

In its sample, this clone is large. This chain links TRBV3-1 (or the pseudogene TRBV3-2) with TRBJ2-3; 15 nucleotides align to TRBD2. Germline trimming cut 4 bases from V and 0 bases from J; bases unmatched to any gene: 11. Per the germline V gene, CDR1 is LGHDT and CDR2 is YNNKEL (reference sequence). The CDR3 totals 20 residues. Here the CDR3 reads CASSLRQGLAGGSSTDTQYF. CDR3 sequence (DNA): TGTGCCAGCAGCCTCAGACAGGGACTAGCGGGAGGCTCTAGCACAGATACGCAGTATTTT.

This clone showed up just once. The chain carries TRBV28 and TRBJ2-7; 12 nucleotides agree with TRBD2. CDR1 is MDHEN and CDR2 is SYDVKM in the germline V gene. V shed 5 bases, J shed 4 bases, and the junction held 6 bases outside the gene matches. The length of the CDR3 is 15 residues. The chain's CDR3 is CASSRVTSGSYEQYF. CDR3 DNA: TGTGCCAGCAGTCGCGTGACTAGCGGGAGTTACGAGCAGTACTTC.

As DNA, the CDR3 is TGTGCCAGCAGCTTGACAACTAGCGGGGCCCCCTACGAGCAGTACTTC. Protein: CASSLTTSGAPYEQYF. The J gene is TRBJ2-7, the V gene TRBV5-6; 10 bases are shared with TRBD2. The CDR3 runs to 16 residues. V trimming: 1 base; J trimming: 2 bases; junction bases outside the gene matches: 6. CDR1 is SGHDT and CDR2 is YYEEEE in the germline V gene.